This T cell receptor (beta chain) derives from a study of blood T cell repertoires in COVID-19. In the study's own analysis: Reference gene primer amplification in the assay estimated nucleated cell counts. Repertoires were generated with immunoSEQ multiplex PCR, while TCRdb's copy carries only in-frame clones and drops some. V and J calls and clone size come straight from that table; D and trimming were deduced from the DNA. Here the sample spans some 180,000 clones, approximately 85% being singletons. This TCR was recovered from a woman aged 55-70 years with acute or convalescent COVID-19. Sequencing was performed on peripheral blood.

In DNA, the CDR3 is TGTGCCAGCAGCGGTACAGATGCAACTAATGAAAAACTGTTTTTT. Residues: CASSGTDATNEKLFF. V is TRBV5-5 and J is TRBJ1-4; D remains unclear. The CDR3 sequence is 15 residues long. The ends were cut back, 4 bases at V and 0 bases at J, with 10 bases in the middle. CDR1 is SGHKS and CDR2 is YYEKEE in the germline V gene (reference sequence).